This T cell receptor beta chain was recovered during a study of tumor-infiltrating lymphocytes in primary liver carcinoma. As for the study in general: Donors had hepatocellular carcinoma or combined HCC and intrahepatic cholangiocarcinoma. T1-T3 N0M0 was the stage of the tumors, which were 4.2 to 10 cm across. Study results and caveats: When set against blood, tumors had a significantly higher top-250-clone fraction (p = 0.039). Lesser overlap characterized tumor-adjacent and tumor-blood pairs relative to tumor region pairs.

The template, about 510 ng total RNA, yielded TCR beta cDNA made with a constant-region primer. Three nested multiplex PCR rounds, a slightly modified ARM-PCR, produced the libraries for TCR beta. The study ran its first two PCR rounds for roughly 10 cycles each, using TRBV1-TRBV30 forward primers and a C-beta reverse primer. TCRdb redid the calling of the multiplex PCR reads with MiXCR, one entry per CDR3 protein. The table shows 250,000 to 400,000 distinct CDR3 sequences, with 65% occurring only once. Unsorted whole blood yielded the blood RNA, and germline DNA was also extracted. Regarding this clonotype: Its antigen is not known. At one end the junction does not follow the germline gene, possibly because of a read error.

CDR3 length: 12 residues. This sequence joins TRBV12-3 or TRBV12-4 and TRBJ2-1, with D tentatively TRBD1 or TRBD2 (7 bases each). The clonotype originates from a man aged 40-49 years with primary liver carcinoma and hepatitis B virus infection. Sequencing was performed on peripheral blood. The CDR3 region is CASSPGGGRWVF. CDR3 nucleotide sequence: TGTGCCAGCAGCCCAGGGGGGGGACGGTGGGTCTTC.